This T cell receptor (beta chain) was profiled in a study of vaccination effects on CD4 cells after COVID-19. Assay: immunoSEQ multiplex PCR; the TCRdb copy retains only in-frame clones and omits some. The table shows under 70,000 clones, with around 82% occurring only once. Overall study findings and caveats: Spike-reactive clones found after vaccination in convalescents were mainly new vaccine-induced clones.

Using viral peptide pools, the ViraFEST assay grew out antigen-specific CD4+ T cells prior to sequencing. When around nine days of culture had elapsed, CD4+ T cells were isolated. The person's infection with SARS-CoV-2, confirmed by PCR, took place between March and December 2020. A peptide pool from HIV-1 Nef constituted the negative control culture. With respect to this clone: The antigen remains unidentified.

This sample comprised CD4+ T cells from PBMCs cultured with HIV peptides, obtained before COVID-19 vaccination. Specified subset: HIV-1 Nef peptide pool negative control/reference culture. This receptor was taken from a human donor who had a prior SARS-CoV-2 infection.

Here the CDR3 DNA reads TGTGCCAGCAGCTTTGGCGCGTATGGCGAGCAGTACTTC. Protein sequence: CASSFGAYGEQYF. This chain joins TRBV7-3 and TRBJ2-7, with no clear D. The CDR3 runs to 13 residues. V gave up 3 bases and J gave up 6 bases, with 12 bases separating them. CDR1 and CDR2 (germline): SGHTA, FQGTGA.